Presented here are 23 T cell receptor beta chains from one specimen sequenced in a study of blood T cell repertoires in COVID-19. The protocol was immunoSEQ multiplex PCR, while the TCRdb copy is restricted to in-frame clones and leaves out a portion. The sample includes about 140,000 clones, approximately 80% of them seen just once. Sequences were obtained from PBMCs or T cells enriched from blood (not recorded which). These receptors originate from a woman between 50 and 59 years old who had recovered from COVID-19.

V usage is TRBV14 and J usage is TRBJ2-2, with TRBD2 matching over 9 bases. The CDR3 covers 14 residues. Per germline, CDR1 SGHDN and CDR2 FVKESK. With 6 bases clipped from V and 3 bases from J, the junction kept 2 bases outside the gene matches. The CDR3 coding sequence is TGTGCCAGCAGGAGCGGGGGGCACACCGGGGAGCTGTTTTTT. Translated, it gives CASRSGGHTGELFF.

The V gene is TRBV12-3 or TRBV12-4, the J gene TRBJ2-3; D is unresolved. The V end lost 6 bases, the J end lost 10 bases, and 14 bases lay between the germline ends. The CDR3 runs to 12 residues. The CDR3 spells CASSLVARAQYF. CDR3 DNA: TGTGCCAGCAGCCTAGTCGCCCGTGCGCAGTATTTT.

The rearrangement links TRBV5-1 to TRBJ2-5; 10 positions match TRBD2. Looked up from germline, CDR1 is SGHRS and CDR2 is YFSETQ. Trimming removed 6 bases from V and 4 bases from J; junction bases left unmatched: 12. The CDR3 loop spans 16 amino acids. The CDR3 region has the DNA TGCGCCAGCATCCCAGCGGGGGGGCAGGTGGCAGAGACCCAGTACTTC. Amino acids: CASIPAGGQVAETQYF.

The chain links TRBV20-1 to TRBJ2-7; 9 bases line up with TRBD2. J was trimmed by 0 bases and V by 3 bases; bases with no gene match: 6. CDR1 is DFQATT and CDR2 is SNEGSKA in the germline V gene (reference sequence). CDR3 length: 15 residues. CDR3 sequence: CSASAIAGASYEQYF. The CDR3 DNA sequence: TGCAGTGCTAGTGCAATAGCGGGGGCCTCCTACGAGCAGTACTTC.

The genes are TRBV28 and TRBJ1-5; 10 bases fit TRBD1. The trim removed 5 bases at V and 2 bases at J, leaving 18 bases unmatched. The CDR3 totals 20 residues. Germline V gene sequence: CDR1 MDHEN, CDR2 SYDVKM. The CDR3 reads CASSRLAGTGAVSGNQPQHF. CDR3 bases: TGTGCCAGCAGTCGCCTCGCCGGGACAGGGGCCGTTTCGGGCAATCAGCCCCAGCATTTT. Looking up the rest from reference TRBV28 and TRBJ1-5 gives the full variable domain: DVKVTQSSRYLVKRTGEKVFLECVQDMDHENMFWYRQDPGLGLRLIYFSYDVKMKEKGDIPEGYSVSREKKERFSLILESASTNQTSMYLCASSRLAGTGAVSGNQPQHFGDGTRLSIL.

This clone occurred a few times. V and J are TRBV28 and TRBJ1-2; D is perhaps TRBD1 (6 bases). CDR1 is MDHEN and CDR2 is SYDVKM in the germline V gene. The CDR3 loop spans 13 amino acids. V was pared by 6 bases and J by 8 bases, with 16 bases between. CDR3 protein: CASSIEQGRGYTF. The DNA of the CDR3 is TGTGCCAGCAGCATAGAACAGGGTCGCGGCTACACCTTC.

This rearrangement joins TRBV13 to TRBJ1-5; TRBD1 is a possible D gene (5 bases). Germline CDR1 PRHDT, CDR2 FYEKMQ (reference sequence). Trimming took off 5 bases at V and 1 base at J, with 18 bases between the two ends. The CDR3 length is 17 residues. The CDR3 region is CASSRRGPGGSNQPQHF. The CDR3 nucleotides read TGTGCCAGCAGCCGCCGGGGACCGGGAGGGAGCAATCAGCCCCAGCATTTT.

V gene TRBV2 combines with J gene TRBJ2-5, with D maybe TRBD2 (7 bases). V was shortened by 3 bases and J by 5 bases, with 13 bases between the two germline ends. Per the germline V gene, CDR1 is SNHLY and CDR2 is FYNNEI. The CDR3 covers 14 residues. In DNA form, the CDR3 reads TGTGCCAGCAGTGACTCGGGGGGCGTGGAGACCCAGTACTTC. It yields the protein CASSDSGGVETQYF.

This clone showed up just a few times. The V and J genes are TRBV10-3 and TRBJ1-2, with TRBD1 matching over 8 bases. Germline CDR1 ENHRY, CDR2 SYGVKD. The CDR3 extends over 15 amino acids. After removal of 8 bases from V and 1 base from J, the junction contained 9 bases not matched to a gene. The CDR3 is CAIGGVQGVNYGYTF. In nucleotides, the CDR3 is TGTGCCATCGGAGGGGTACAGGGGGTTAACTATGGCTACACCTTC.

This clone has more than one count but fewer than ten. V and J are TRBV7-9 and TRBJ1-3, with D possibly matching TRBD1 (5 bases). The CDR3 has 16 amino acids. Germline CDR1 is SEHNR and CDR2 is FQNEAQ (reference sequence). Trimming pared 0 bases from V and 3 bases from J, leaving 12 bases between. In DNA, the CDR3 is TGTGCCAGCAGCTTAGCAGGGCAGGGTGTTGGAAACACCATATATTTT. Its protein product is CASSLAGQGVGNTIYF.

The CDR3 region is CAIRVDSYNEQFF. The CDR3 DNA sequence: TGTGCCATCAGAGTCGACTCTTACAATGAGCAGTTCTTC. The chain links TRBV10-3 to TRBJ2-1; D is undetermined. There are 13 residues in the CDR3. Germline loops: CDR1 ENHRY, CDR2 SYGVKD. The V end was cut by 6 bases, the J end by 4 bases, with 10 bases between.

The V gene is TRBV5-4, the J gene TRBJ2-7; 12 nucleotides agree with TRBD1. The ends lost 4 bases at V and 5 bases at J; junction bases unmatched: 4. The V gene's germline CDR1 is SGHNT and CDR2 YYREEE (reference sequence). CDR3 size: 14 residues. The CDR3 sequence: CASSDRDRGHEQYF. In nucleotides, the CDR3 is TGTGCCAGCAGCGACCGGGACAGGGGGCACGAGCAGTACTTC.

V is TRBV7-2 and J is TRBJ1-2; 7 bases match TRBD1. The CDR3 is 14 residues long. With 6 bases clipped from V and 4 bases from J, the junction kept 8 bases outside the gene matches. Germline V gene sequence: CDR1 SGHTA, CDR2 FQGNSA. In DNA form, the CDR3 reads TGTGCCAGCAGTCGCCGGGACAGAGTCTATGGCTACACCTTC. Amino acids: CASSRRDRVYGYTF.

V usage is TRBV11-1 and J usage is TRBJ2-1; 8 bases match TRBD2. This CDR3 is 15 amino acids long. Germline assignment: CDR1 SGHAT and CDR2 FQDESV (reference sequence). Germline trimming cut 5 bases from V and 8 bases from J; bases unmatched to any gene: 11. The CDR3: CASSPRGGLFHEQFF. As DNA, the CDR3 is TGTGCCAGCAGCCCCCGGGGGGGCCTCTTCCATGAGCAGTTCTTC. The variable domain in full, with the rest retrieved from reference TRBV11-1 and TRBJ2-1, is EAEVAQSPRYKITEKSQAVAFWCDPISGHATLYWYRQILGQGPELLVQFQDESVVDDSQLPKDRFSAERLKGVDSTLKIQPAELGDSAMYLCASSPRGGLFHEQFFGPGTRLTVL.

V usage is TRBV28 and J usage is TRBJ2-7, with D maybe TRBD2 (5 bases). Germline CDR1 and CDR2: MDHEN and SYDVKM. This CDR3 contains 14 residues. V was clipped by 6 bases and J by 4 bases, with 16 bases between them. CDR3 protein: CASSLGDSSYEQYF. The CDR3 DNA reads TGTGCCAGCAGCTTGGGAGACTCCAGTTACGAGCAGTACTTC.

DNA of the CDR3: TGTGCCAGCAGCTTAGGAGGTGGGTACGAGCAGTACTTC. Translation: CASSLGGGYEQYF. The chain carries TRBV7-2 and TRBJ2-7; no clear D. V gave up 1 base and J gave up 4 bases, with 8 bases separating them. CDR1 and CDR2 (germline): SGHTA, FQGNSA. CDR3 length: 13 amino acids.

The J gene is TRBJ2-7, the V gene TRBV11-2; D not certain. The CDR3 length is 16 residues. The germline V gene encodes CDR1 SGHAT and CDR2 FQNNGV. Deletions cut 0 bases from V and 7 bases from J, with 19 bases between. DNA of the CDR3: TGTGCCAGCAGCTTAGATGGCCTGGGCAGGTTCTGGGAGCAGTACGTC. It translates to CASSLDGLGRFWEQYV.

The rearrangement links TRBV6-5 to TRBJ2-5; a possible D gene is TRBD1 (5 bases). CDR3 length: 14 amino acids. CDR1 is MNHEY, CDR2 SVGAGI, per germline. V shed 8 bases and J shed 3 bases, with 16 bases lying between them. The DNA of the CDR3 is TGTGCCAGCCCCCCCCTCGGCAGGGAAGAGACCCAGTACTTC. Protein sequence: CASPPLGREETQYF.

V gene TRBV25-1 combines with J gene TRBJ2-7, with D perhaps TRBD2 (5 bases). From germline, CDR1 is MGHDK and CDR2 SYGVNS. The V end was cut by 4 bases, the J end by 3 bases, with 13 bases between. The CDR3 loop spans 14 amino acids. Written as DNA, the CDR3 is TGTGCCAGCAGTGGAATCGGACTGAACTACGAGCAGTACTTC. Amino acid sequence: CASSGIGLNYEQYF.

The chain is built from TRBV6-5 and TRBJ2-7; TRBD1 matches at 9 bases. The CDR3 runs 16 residues. J was trimmed by 1 base and V by 0 bases; bases with no gene match: 4. CDR1 is MNHEY and CDR2 is SVGAGI in the germline V gene. The CDR3 region is CASSYSGTGPSYEQYF. CDR3 nucleotides: TGTGCCAGCAGTTACTCCGGGACAGGGCCTTCCTACGAGCAGTACTTC.

A single count supports this clone. The chain is built from TRBV7-3 and TRBJ1-1, with no clear D. The ends were cut back, 3 bases at V and 5 bases at J, with 7 bases in the middle. Per germline, CDR1 SGHTA and CDR2 FQGTGA. CDR3 length equals 12 residues. The CDR3 region is CASSFGWTEAFF. The CDR3, as DNA: TGTGCCAGCAGCTTCGGTTGGACTGAAGCTTTCTTT.

This chain joins TRBV24-1 and TRBJ1-4, with D maybe TRBD1 (6 bases). Germline CDR1 is KGHDR and CDR2 is SFDVKD. The CDR3 has 15 residues. V was trimmed by 2 bases and J by 8 bases, leaving 14 bases between them. The CDR3 sequence: CATSDSGTRQEKLFF. The CDR3 DNA sequence: TGTGCCACCAGTGATTCGGGGACACGGCAAGAAAAACTGTTTTTT.

The V call is TRBV11-3, the J call TRBJ1-2; TRBD1 matches at 7 bases. The CDR3 sequence is 15 residues long. V was clipped by 5 bases and J by 8 bases; unmatched bases: 14. Germline CDR1 reads SGHNT; CDR2 reads YENEEA. Here the CDR3 DNA reads TGTGCCAGCAGCCCCGGACAGGCGGCGGCTAGGGGCTACACCTTC. It translates to CASSPGQAAARGYTF.